The table lists the clone carrying this TCR beta chain with a few counts. This specimen comes from a study of tumor and adjacent non-tumor tissue in lung cancer. The library came from three nested PCR rounds adapted from ARM-PCR protocols. In TCRdb, the multiplex PCR reads were re-called with MiXCR into one record per CDR3 protein. The data contain around 210,000 distinct CDR3 sequences, 60% to 85% of them seen just once; the ten biggest clones take up under 30%. This sample's RNA came from whole unsorted tissue. The sequencing input was lung tumor tissue. The origin of this receptor is a man aged 55 to 69 with non-small cell lung cancer.

The CDR3 DNA sequence: TGCAGTGCTAGAGCCGGGACAAATTTTGGGCAGTACTTC. Translation: CSARAGTNFGQYF. V usage is TRBV20-1 and J usage is TRBJ2-7; D perhaps matches TRBD1 (6 bases). CDR3 length: 13 amino acids. Deletions cut 1 base from V and 9 bases from J, with 16 bases between. Germline-derived CDR1 and CDR2 are DFQATT and SNEGSKA (reference sequence).